The 6 T cell receptor beta chains reported below all come from one sample, sequenced in a study of cytomegalovirus exposure and HLA in healthy donors. PCR employed 60 Vbeta and 13 Jbeta primers. Assay: immunoSEQ multiplex PCR; the TCRdb copy retains only in-frame clones and omits some. The sample has approximately 120,000 clones; roughly 80% are singletons. Sequencing input: PBMCs. The receptors here all came from a man younger than 40 in good health and CMV-seronegative.

The rearrangement links TRBV7-9 to TRBJ2-5; a weak D match, TRBD1 (5 bases). Trimming stripped 6 bases from V and 3 bases from J, with 14 bases between. From germline, CDR1 is SEHNR and CDR2 FQNEAQ (reference sequence). The CDR3 has 14 amino acids. The CDR3 region is CASRGQGGEETQYF. The DNA for the CDR3 is TGTGCCAGCAGGGGGCAGGGCGGCGAAGAGACCCAGTACTTC.

V gene TRBV18 combines with J gene TRBJ2-1, with D unclear. In germline, CDR1 is KGHSH, CDR2 LQKENI. The CDR3 runs 13 residues. V was clipped by 4 bases and J by 5 bases, with 9 bases between them. The CDR3 here is CASSLGSDNEQFF. CDR3 bases: TGTGCCAGCTCACTGGGCTCTGACAATGAGCAGTTCTTC. The variable domain in full, completed from reference TRBV18 and TRBJ2-1, reads NAGVMQNPRHLVRRRGQEARLRCSPMKGHSHVYWYRQLPEEGLKFMVYLQKENIIDESGMPKERFSAEFPKEGPSILRIQQVVRGDSAAYFCASSLGSDNEQFFGPGTRLTVL.

The count of this clone is one. The CDR3 coding sequence is TGTGCCAGTAGTAGCCGGGGGGCCTACGCAGATACGCAGTATTTT. Residues: CASSSRGAYADTQYF. This chain uses TRBV19 with TRBJ2-3; D is perhaps TRBD2 (7 bases). V lost 4 bases, J lost 4 bases, and 15 bases lay in between. Germline CDR1 reads LNHDA; CDR2 reads SQIVND (reference sequence). The CDR3 length is 15 residues. The full variable domain, rest sourced from reference TRBV19 and TRBJ2-3, is DGGITQSPKYLFRKEGQNVTLSCEQNLNHDAMYWYRQDPGQGLRLIYYSQIVNDFQKGDIAEGYSVSREKKESFPLTVTSAQKNPTAFYLCASSSRGAYADTQYFGPGTRLTVL.

This chain uses TRBV19 with TRBJ2-5; TRBD2 agrees at 8 bases. Matching the DNA end better, TRBJ2-7 makes the J call doubtful. The CDR3 consists of 16 residues. Germline assignment: CDR1 LNHDA and CDR2 SQIVND (reference sequence). CDR3 nucleotide sequence: TGTGCCAGTAGTACTCCGACTAGCGCGAGCTCCTACGAGCAGTACTTC. Translated: CASSTPTSASSYEQYF.

The chain couples TRBV4-3 to TRBJ1-1; D gene uncertain. Germline V lookup: CDR1 LGHNA, CDR2 YSLEER. The ends were cut back, 0 bases at V and 3 bases at J, with 8 bases in the middle. The CDR3 covers 14 residues. The CDR3 region is CASSQDPVYTEAFF. CDR3 bases: TGCGCCAGCAGCCAAGATCCAGTCTACACTGAAGCTTTCTTT.

The J gene is TRBJ1-3, the V gene TRBV9; D remains ambiguous. The germline CDR1 and CDR2 sequences are SGDLS and YYNGEE. The germline V and J ends were trimmed by 4 bases and 2 bases, with 13 bases remaining between them. This CDR3 contains 15 residues. CDR3 region: CASSPQTRTGNTIYF. As DNA, the CDR3 is TGTGCCAGCAGCCCACAGACCAGGACTGGAAACACCATATATTTT. Combining the CDR3 with reference TRBV9 and TRBJ1-3 gives the whole variable domain DSGVTQTPKHLITATGQRVTLRCSPRSGDLSVYWYQQSLDQGLQFLIQYYNGEERAKGNILERFSAQQFPDLHSELNLSSLELGDSALYFCASSPQTRTGNTIYFGEGSWLTVV.